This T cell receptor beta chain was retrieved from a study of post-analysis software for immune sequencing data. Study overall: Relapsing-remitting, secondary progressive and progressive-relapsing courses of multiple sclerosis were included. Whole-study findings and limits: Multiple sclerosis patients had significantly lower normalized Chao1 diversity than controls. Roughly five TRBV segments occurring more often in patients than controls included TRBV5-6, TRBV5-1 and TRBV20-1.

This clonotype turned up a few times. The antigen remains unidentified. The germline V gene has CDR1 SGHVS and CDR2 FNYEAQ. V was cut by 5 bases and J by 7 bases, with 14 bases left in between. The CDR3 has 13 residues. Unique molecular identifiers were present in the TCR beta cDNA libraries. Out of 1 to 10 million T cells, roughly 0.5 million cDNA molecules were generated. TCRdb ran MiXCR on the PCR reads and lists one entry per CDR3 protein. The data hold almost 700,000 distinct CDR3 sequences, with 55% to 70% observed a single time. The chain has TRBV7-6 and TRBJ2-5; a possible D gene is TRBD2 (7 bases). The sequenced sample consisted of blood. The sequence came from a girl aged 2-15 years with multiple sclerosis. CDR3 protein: CASSAGLGGTQYF. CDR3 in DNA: TGTGCCAGCAGCGCTGGACTAGGGGGGACCCAGTACTTC.